The next 18 T cell receptor beta chains were all read from a single sample in a study of breast tumors, draining lymph nodes, adjacent tissues. TCRdb reprocessed the multiplex PCR reads via MiXCR and lists one record per CDR3 protein. The sample yields about 300,000 distinct CDR3 sequences, around 31% seen once. The lymph nodes were axillary draining lymph nodes from breast cancer patients. The sample consisted of axillary lymph node tissue. The origin of the receptors is a female donor with breast cancer. Some clones in this sample may be carry-over from other donors' samples.

This clonotype was found many times. The V gene is TRBV24-1, the J gene TRBJ2-6; D remains ambiguous. V lost 6 bases and J 0 bases, leaving 2 bases between the germline ends. CDR3 length equals 13 residues. CDR1 is KGHDR and CDR2 is SFDVKD in the germline V gene. The CDR3 nucleotides are TGTGCCACCAGTAACTCTGGGGCCAACGTCCTGACTTTC. This codes for CATSNSGANVLTF.

This clonotype has at least ten counts. The chain links TRBV5-6 to TRBJ2-7; unclear D gene. The CDR3 is 12 amino acids. Germline CDR1 and CDR2: SGHDT and YYEEEE. Trimming left V 1 base short and J 3 bases short, with 5 bases between. The CDR3 spells CASSLRDYEQYF. CDR3 bases: TGTGCCAGCAGCTTGCGAGACTACGAGCAGTACTTC.

This clonotype was found once. The V call is TRBV19, the J call TRBJ2-3; TRBD1 matches at 11 bases. With V trimmed by 7 bases and J by 5 bases, 5 bases remained unmatched. This CDR3 contains 14 residues. Germline V lookup: CDR1 LNHDA, CDR2 SQIVND (reference sequence). For the CDR3, the DNA is TGTGCCAGTACTTACGGGACAGGGGGAGATACGCAGTATTTT. Protein: CASTYGTGGDTQYF.

Of note for this clonotype: The CDR3 does not close with the conserved phenylalanine or tryptophan, likely indicating a read error. It is unclear where the CDR3 begins or ends on the DNA, so no DNA is shown, and the CDR3 is as TCRdb lists it. The rearrangement joins TRBV7-9 to TRBJ2-3; TRBD1, the table's D call, lacks a check against the DNA. From its first to its last residue, the CDR3 has 11 amino acids. Germline lookup yields CDR1 SEHNR and CDR2 FQNEAQ (reference sequence). The chain's CDR3 is CASSGTGATYS.

This chain links TRBV29-1 with TRBJ1-2, with D possibly TRBD1 on 6 matching bases. V was trimmed by 5 bases and J by 2 bases, leaving 9 bases between them. The germline V gene has CDR1 SQVTM and CDR2 ANQGSEA. The CDR3 covers 12 residues. For the CDR3, the DNA is TGCAGCGTTTACGGACAGAACTATGGCTACACCTTC. It translates to CSVYGQNYGYTF.

This clonotype was seen at least ten times. The chain is built from TRBV30 and TRBJ2-1; tentative D call: TRBD1 (5 bases). The CDR3 spans 12 residues. Germline V gene data show CDR1 as GTSNPN and CDR2 as SVGIG (reference sequence). Trimming shortened V by 4 bases and J by 12 bases, and 16 bases separated the two germline ends. DNA for the CDR3: TGTGCCTGGACAGGACAAACCCCTAGGCAGTTCTTC. It translates to CAWTGQTPRQFF.

The V gene is TRBV27, the J gene TRBJ2-1; TRBD2 agrees at 7 bases. The V and J ends lost 7 bases and 5 bases, in that order; junction bases with no gene match: 8. This CDR3 has 14 residues. CDR1 is MNHEY, CDR2 SMNVEV, per germline (reference sequence). Written as DNA, the CDR3 is TGTGCCAGCAACCTCCCGGGACTAAACAATGAGCAGTTCTTC. Translation: CASNLPGLNNEQFF.

In its sample, this clonotype was seen many times. The chain has TRBV2 and TRBJ2-5; 14 bases agree with TRBD2. With V trimmed by 8 bases and J by 5 bases, 7 bases remained unmatched. The V gene's germline CDR1 is SNHLY and CDR2 FYNNEI. The CDR3 loop spans 15 amino acids. CDR3: CASERLAGGRETQYF. The CDR3 nucleotides are TGTGCCAGCGAACGACTAGCGGGAGGGCGGGAGACCCAGTACTTC.

Ten or more counts support this clonotype. The chain has TRBV9 and TRBJ2-5; 11 bases fit TRBD1. The CDR3 consists of 16 residues. CDR1 is SGDLS, CDR2 YYNGEE, per germline. V lost 4 bases, J lost 1 base, and 6 bases stayed unmatched. The CDR3 region is CASSPRDRGAQETQYF. The CDR3 DNA is TGTGCCAGCAGCCCAAGGGACAGGGGGGCCCAAGAGACCCAGTACTTC.

The CDR3 is CASSVRQGPGNTIYF. The CDR3 bases are TGTGCCAGCAGTGTGAGACAGGGCCCTGGAAACACCATATATTTT. The chain has TRBV2 and TRBJ1-3; 7 bases match TRBD1. CDR3 length: 15 amino acids. CDR1 is SNHLY, CDR2 FYNNEI, per germline. The trim removed 4 bases at V and 2 bases at J, leaving 5 bases unmatched.

This clonotype has at least ten counts. Here the CDR3 DNA reads TGTGCCAGCAGTTCCCAGACAGGGATAGGGGAGACCCAGTACTTC. Amino acids: CASSSQTGIGETQYF. The chain couples TRBV12-3 or TRBV12-4 to TRBJ2-5, with 7 bases fitting TRBD1. V lost 4 bases and J lost 5; bases outside the gene matches: 10. The CDR3 extends over 15 amino acids.

This clonotype was seen repeatedly, ten times or more. The chain has TRBV14 and TRBJ2-2; tentatively, D is TRBD1 (5 bases). Trimming took off 4 bases at V and 8 bases at J, with 11 bases between the two ends. This CDR3 is built from 13 residues. The germline V gene has CDR1 SGHDN and CDR2 FVKESK. The CDR3 loop reads CASSLGVPGELFF. CDR3 in DNA: TGTGCCAGCAGCCTAGGGGTCCCGGGGGAGCTGTTTTTT. The entire variable domain, with the rest obtained from reference TRBV14 and TRBJ2-2, is as follows: EAGVTQFPSHSVIEKGQTVTLRCDPISGHDNLYWYRRVMGKEIKFLLHFVKESKQDESGMPNNRFLAERTGGTYSTLKVQPAELEDSGVYFCASSLGVPGELFFGEGSRLTVL.

The table lists this clonotype with many counts. The chain couples TRBV6-1 to TRBJ1-6; D is undetermined. The germline CDR1 and CDR2 sequences are MNHNS and SASEGT. The germline V and J ends were trimmed by 7 bases and 9 bases, with 19 bases remaining between them. The CDR3 sequence is 15 residues long. The CDR3 sequence is CASTREALSGSPLHF. The CDR3 DNA reads as TGTGCCAGCACCCGGGAGGCTTTATCGGGTTCACCCCTCCACTTT.

This clonotype was recorded once. One junction end does not reproduce the germline sequence, and a read error may be involved. The chain is built from TRBV10-2 and TRBJ2-3, with a weak D call TRBD1 (5 bases). The CDR3 loop spans 13 amino acids. Germline lookup yields CDR1 WSHSY and CDR2 SAAADI. The CDR3 is CASSDSLTDTQYF. The CDR3 coding sequence is TGCGCCAGTAGTGACAGCCTCACAGATACGCAGTATTTT.

This clonotype was seen many times. DNA for the CDR3: TGCGCCAGCAGCCACAGCGGGAGCACAGATACGCAGTATTTT. Protein sequence: CASSHSGSTDTQYF. The gene calls are TRBV5-1 and TRBJ2-3; a possible D gene is TRBD2 (6 bases). CDR1 and CDR2 from the germline V gene are SGHRS and YFSETQ. Trimming removed 4 bases at V and 0 bases at J, with 9 bases between. The CDR3 length is 14 residues.

This chain connects TRBV7-2 to TRBJ1-1; D unclear. This CDR3 is 11 amino acids long. The germline V and J ends were trimmed by 2 bases and 11 bases, with 9 bases remaining between them. CDR1 SGHTA and CDR2 FQGNSA come from the germline V gene. In DNA, the CDR3 is TGTGCCAGCAGCTTAAGTAGCATGGCTTTCTTT. Translating it yields CASSLSSMAFF.

There are many counts of this clonotype. The CDR3 spells CASSIAGVEQFF. As DNA, the CDR3 is TGTGCCAGTAGTATAGCGGGTGTTGAGCAGTTCTTC. The chain is built from TRBV19 and TRBJ2-1; unclear D gene. Germline values: CDR1 LNHDA, CDR2 SQIVND (reference sequence). There are 12 residues in the CDR3. Trimming cost V 1 base and J 9 bases, with 7 bases left between them.

This clonotype was seen repeatedly, ten times or more. This chain connects TRBV29-1 to TRBJ2-5; 10 bases match TRBD1. CDR1 is SQVTM, CDR2 ANQGSEA, per germline. The V segment lost 5 bases and the J segment 5 bases; nucleotides outside the gene matches: 5. This CDR3 spans 13 amino acids. The CDR3 here is CSVRDRGYETQYF. CDR3 DNA: TGCAGCGTTAGGGACAGGGGTTATGAGACCCAGTACTTC.